The rows below give T cell receptor beta chains drawn from one sample of a study of blood T cell repertoires in COVID-19. TCRdb keeps only in-frame clones here, not all; method: immunoSEQ multiplex PCR. This sample has around 180,000 clones, with 65% to 90% found just once. Sequenced sample: peripheral blood. Receptors originate from a human donor in a cohort sampled during active COVID-19. CDR3s include the opening cysteine and the closing phenylalanine or tryptophan. The D gene is left open where the match is weak. Clone size is not always given. Where it is, it says once, few, many or a class for expanded clones.

TRBJ1-1 few - TRBV6-5 TGTGCCAGCAGTTACGGGCAGATGAACACTGAAGCTTTCTTT CASSYGQMNTEAFF
TRBJ1-3 - - TRBV12-3/TRBV12-4 TGTGCCAGCAGCGTGAGCTCTGGAAACACCATATATTTT CASSVSSGNTIYF
TRBJ1-6 - - TRBV15 TGTGCCACCAGCAGAGATAGGACACCTAACCCCTATAATTCACCCCTCCACTTT CATSRDRTPNPYNSPLHF
TRBJ2-7 - TRBD1 TRBV7-2 TGTGCCAGCAGCTCCGGGACAGGGTTCGACGAGCAGTACTTC CASSSGTGFDEQYF
TRBJ1-6 - TRBD1 TRBV28 TGTGCCAGCAGTTTAGGGGACAGATATAATTCACCCCTCCACTTT CASSLGDRYNSPLHF
TRBJ1-2 - - TRBV6-5 TGTGCCAGCAGTAGAGACACTTCCTATGGCTACACCTTC CASSRDTSYGYTF
TRBJ2-6 - TRBD2 TRBV6-4 TGTGCCAGCAGTGACTCGACTAGCGGGGGGTCTGGGGCCAACGTCCTGACTTTC CASSDSTSGGSGANVLTF
TRBJ1-4 - TRBD1 TRBV6-2/TRBV6-3 TGTGCCAGCAGCTCGGACAGGGGGCGCGAAAAACTGTTTTTT CASSSDRGREKLFF
TRBJ2-7 - TRBD2 TRBV7-8 TGTGCCAGCAGCTTGGGACTACTATACGAGCAGTACTTC CASSLGLLYEQYF
TRBJ1-1 - TRBD1 TRBV7-9 TGTGCCAGCAGCACCGGACAGGTAAACACTGAAGCTTTCTTT CASSTGQVNTEAFF
TRBJ2-5 - - TRBV5-1 TGCGCCAGCAGCTTGGTTCTTAGAAGCGAGACCCAGTACTTC CASSLVLRSETQYF
TRBJ2-1 - - TRBV7-6 TGTGCCAGCAGTCAGGGGTCTGCCAATGAGCAGTTCTTC CASSQGSANEQFF
TRBJ2-7 - TRBD1 TRBV4-1 TGCGCCAGCAGCCAAATACAGGGGGTTAAGCGCGAGCAGTACTTC CASSQIQGVKREQYF
TRBJ1-3 - TRBD1 TRBV3-1/TRBV3-2 TGTGCCAGCAGCCAAGATCCGATTGACAGGGTAAAAGGAAACACCATATATTTT CASSQDPIDRVKGNTIYF
TRBJ1-6 few TRBD1 TRBV10-3 TGTGCCATCAGTGAGGCAGGGGGCAATTCACCCCTCCACTTT CAISEAGGNSPLHF
TRBJ1-1 - - TRBV7-2 TGTGCCAGCAGCCTCGCCGGGAGAGGGGAGGCTTTCTTT CASSLAGRGEAFF
TRBJ2-5 - TRBD1 TRBV11-2 TGTGCCAGCAGCTTAGGGGACAGGGGGCGTGAGACCCAGTACTTC CASSLGDRGRETQYF
TRBJ1-1 - - TRBV11-3 TGTGCCAGCAGCTTACGGGGGGGCGCTGAAGCTTTCTTT CASSLRGGAEAFF
TRBJ2-7 once TRBD1 TRBV29-1 TGCAGCGTTGAACCTAAGGGGACAGGGGGAGGCGAGCAGTACTTC CSVEPKGTGGGEQYF
TRBJ1-4 - TRBD1 TRBV4-2 TGTGCCAGCAGCCAAGGGGACAGGGGCAGCGAAAAACTGTTTTTT CASSQGDRGSEKLFF
TRBJ2-1 - - TRBV9 TGTGCCAGCAGGGGGGCAGGGGCGAATGAGCAGTTCTTC CASRGAGANEQFF
TRBJ2-7 - - TRBV28 TGTGCCAGCAGGCCCCACTCCGGGCCAGGGGTAAACGAGCAGTACTTC CASRPHSGPGVNEQYF
TRBJ1-6 - - TRBV7-8 TGTGCCAGCAGCTTAGAAGGGGGGGACACTTACTCCTATAATTCACCCCTCCACTTT CASSLEGGDTYSYNSPLHF
TRBJ2-6 - - TRBV5-4 TGTGCCAGCAGCTTACCAGGGGCAGGGGCCAACGTCCTGACTTTC CASSLPGAGANVLTF
TRBJ1-1 - - TRBV5-6 TGTGCCAGCTACCTCGGGAGCCTCAGGGAAGCTTTCTTT CASYLGSLREAFF
TRBJ2-3 - - TRBV18 TGTGCCAGCTCACCATCCCCAGGGCGGACAGATACGCAGTATTTT CASSPSPGRTDTQYF
TRBJ1-3 - - TRBV9 TGTGCCAGCAGCGTAAGCGGTTCCTCTGGAAACACCATATATTTT CASSVSGSSGNTIYF